This T cell receptor (beta chain) was recovered during a study of shared clonotypes between healthy human individuals. The CDR3 spans 13 residues. V shed 7 bases and J shed 0 bases, with 10 bases lying between them. Per the germline V gene, CDR1 is SGHRS and CDR2 is YFSETQ. A word on this clone: Its target is unknown.

Broader study findings: Generation probabilities of non-shared clonotypes were lower (relative to those shared by all four donors). Estimated richness was generally greater in naive than memory subsets.

Assay used: immunoSEQ multiplex PCR; TCRdb lists only in-frame clones, some missing. The sample consists of some 2.1 million clones, approximately 94% of them appearing once. Terminally differentiated effector memory CD45RA+ cells were excluded from the naive CD8 cells, which were CD45RO-negative and positively selected for CCR7. The source is a man aged 18 to 29 in good health. The chain employs TRBV5-1 and TRBJ1-1; a weak D match, TRBD1 (5 bases). The sample taken for sequencing was naive CD8+ T cells sorted from blood. CDR3 bases: TGCGCCAGCGCAGGGACCTTGAACACTGAAGCTTTCTTT. This sequence encodes CASAGTLNTEAFF.